This T cell receptor beta chain was recovered during a study of blood T cell repertoires in COVID-19. Whole-study context: The origin of the acute and convalescent COVID-19 samples was the United States, Italy and Spain.

CDR1 and CDR2 from the germline V gene are LNHDA and SQIVND (reference sequence). V was cut by 4 bases and J by 8 bases, with 14 bases left in between. CDR3 length: 14 amino acids. How the authors handled the data: Estimates of nucleated cell counts were drawn from the amplification of reference gene primers. Profiling relied on immunoSEQ multiplex PCR, and the TCRdb table lists in-frame clones only, not all of them. That table is the source of V, J and clone size, and D and trimming were worked out from the DNA. The repertoire holds approximately 34,000 clones, with about 89% as singletons. The chain recombines TRBV19 with TRBJ1-4; D not certain. Material: peripheral blood. This sequence originates from a man in his 60s with acute or convalescent COVID-19. Here the CDR3 reads CASSTTPRGEKLFF. The CDR3 bases are TGTGCCAGTAGTACGACGCCAAGAGGGGAAAAACTGTTTTTT.